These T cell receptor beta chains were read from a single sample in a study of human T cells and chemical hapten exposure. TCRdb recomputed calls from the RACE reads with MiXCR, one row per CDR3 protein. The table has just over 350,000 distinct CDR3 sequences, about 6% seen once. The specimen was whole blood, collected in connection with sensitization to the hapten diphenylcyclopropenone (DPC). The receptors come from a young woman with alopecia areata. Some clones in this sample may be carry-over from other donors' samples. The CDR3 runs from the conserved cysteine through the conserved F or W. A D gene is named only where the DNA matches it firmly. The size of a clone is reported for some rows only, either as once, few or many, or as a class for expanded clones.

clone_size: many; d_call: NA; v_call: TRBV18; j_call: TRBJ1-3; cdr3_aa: CASSPTTGMGNTIYF; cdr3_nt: TGTGCCAGCTCACCAACCACAGGGATGGGAAACACCATATATTTT
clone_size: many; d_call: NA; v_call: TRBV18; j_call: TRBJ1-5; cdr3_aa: CASSPNPNQPQHF; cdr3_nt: TGTGCCAGCTCACCTAACCCCAATCAGCCCCAGCATTTT
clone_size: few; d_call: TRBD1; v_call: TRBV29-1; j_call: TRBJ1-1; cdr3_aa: CSVFWIGGQGIEAFF; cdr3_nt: TGCAGCGTTTTTTGGATTGGGGGACAGGGGATTGAAGCTTTCTTT
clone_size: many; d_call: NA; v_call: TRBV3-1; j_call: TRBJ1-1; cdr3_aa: CASSQGSTGDTEAFF; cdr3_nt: TGTGCCAGCAGCCAAGGGTCCACCGGCGACACTGAAGCTTTCTTT
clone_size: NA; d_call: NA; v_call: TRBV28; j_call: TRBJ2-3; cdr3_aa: CASSSGSPDTQYF; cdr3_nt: TGTGCCAGCAGTTCGGGCAGTCCAGATACGCAGTATTTT
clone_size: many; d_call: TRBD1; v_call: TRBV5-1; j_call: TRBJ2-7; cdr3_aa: CASSPTGTGATHYEQYF; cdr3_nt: TGCGCCAGCAGCCCTACTGGGACAGGGGCAACCCACTACGAGCAGTACTTC
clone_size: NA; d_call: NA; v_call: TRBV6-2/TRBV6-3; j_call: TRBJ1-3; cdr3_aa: CASSRDTFGTIYF; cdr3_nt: TGTGCCAGCAGCCGGGACACGTTCGGCACCATATATTTT
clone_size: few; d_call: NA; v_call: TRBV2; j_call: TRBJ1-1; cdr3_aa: CASSEGYRVGAFF; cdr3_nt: TGTGCCAGCAGTGAAGGATACAGGGTGGGGGCTTTCTTT
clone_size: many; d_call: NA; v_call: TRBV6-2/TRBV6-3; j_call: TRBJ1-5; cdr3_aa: CASSYSGRQPQHF; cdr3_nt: TGTGCCAGCAGTTACTCCGGGAGGCAGCCCCAGCATTTT
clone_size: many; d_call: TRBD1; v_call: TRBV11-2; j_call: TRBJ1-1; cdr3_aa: CASRGRQGAGSMNTEAFF; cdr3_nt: TGTGCCAGCAGGGGGAGACAGGGTGCTGGGAGTATGAACACTGAAGCTTTCTTT
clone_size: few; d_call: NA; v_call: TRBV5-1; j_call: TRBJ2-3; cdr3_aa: CASSSGQTASTDTQYF; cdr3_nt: TGCGCCAGCAGCTCAGGACAGACGGCTAGCACAGATACGCAGTATTTT
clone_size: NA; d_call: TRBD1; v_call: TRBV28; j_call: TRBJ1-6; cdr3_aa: CASSWGRGPSPLHF; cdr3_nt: TGTGCCAGCAGTTGGGGCAGGGGGCCCTCACCCCTCCACTTT